Listed below are T cell receptor beta chains from one sample, sequenced in a study of neoadjuvant nivolumab and ipilimumab in lung cancer. Using immunoSEQ multiplex PCR, the repertoire was profiled, and TCRdb retains in-frame clones only, with some absent. The profile covers around 8,100 clones, with about 76% appearing a single time and about 6.2% taken by the ten largest. Sample: adjacent normal lung tissue, taken after neoadjuvant nivolumab, alone or with ipilimumab, at or shortly before surgery. The receptors come from an adult with non-small cell lung cancer. CDR3s include the opening cysteine and the closing phenylalanine or tryptophan. Each record gives: CDR3 protein, V gene, CDR3 length, clone size. Some rows have no size entry. The others give once, few or many, or a class for an expanded clone.

CDR3aa: CASSEAGASGETQYF
v_gene: TRBV10-1
len: 15
abundance: NA

CDR3aa: CASSQDRVGEQYF
v_gene: TRBV4-3
len: 13
abundance: NA

CDR3aa: CASSSDRIATNEKLFF
v_gene: TRBV5-1
len: 16
abundance: few

CDR3aa: CASSLPRGEAFF
v_gene: TRBV11-1
len: 12
abundance: NA

CDR3aa: CASSQDRGAGQPQHF
v_gene: TRBV5-4
len: 15
abundance: NA

CDR3aa: CASSYQTENTEAFF
v_gene: TRBV6-5
len: 14
abundance: NA

CDR3aa: CASRLYGSRPRDEQFF
v_gene: TRBV5-1
len: 16
abundance: medium-sized

CDR3aa: CASSEFQGGNTEAFF
v_gene: TRBV6-1
len: 15
abundance: NA

CDR3aa: CAWSVQAGYNEQFF
v_gene: TRBV30
len: 14
abundance: NA

CDR3aa: CASSQPGQGESGYTF
v_gene: TRBV4-3
len: 15
abundance: once

CDR3aa: CASRYSSRDRGRTSSYEQYF
v_gene: TRBV2
len: 20
abundance: NA

CDR3aa: CASSPRGFIGNTEAFF
v_gene: TRBV5-5
len: 16
abundance: NA

CDR3aa: CASVRGAGELFF
v_gene: TRBV6-1
len: 12
abundance: once

CDR3aa: CASTYSVYEQYF
v_gene: TRBV6-6
len: 12
abundance: NA

CDR3aa: CAWRGGAGYEQYF
v_gene: TRBV30
len: 13
abundance: NA

CDR3aa: CASSLVGQGDSPLHF
v_gene: TRBV11-2
len: 15
abundance: NA

CDR3aa: CASSFSGDSNQPQHF
v_gene: TRBV27
len: 15
abundance: NA

CDR3aa: CASSLGPTSYEQYF
v_gene: TRBV5-6
len: 14
abundance: NA

CDR3aa: CAWRSRDRGYEQYF
v_gene: TRBV30
len: 14
abundance: NA

CDR3aa: CASSSGGGLHEKLFF
v_gene: TRBV11-2
len: 15
abundance: NA

CDR3aa: CASSLDGSSTDTQYF
v_gene: TRBV7-2
len: 15
abundance: NA

CDR3aa: CASSPNYGYTF
v_gene: TRBV18
len: 11
abundance: once

CDR3aa: CASSFGASEAFF
v_gene: TRBV5-6
len: 12
abundance: NA

CDR3aa: CASSLFPGADGHKAFF
v_gene: TRBV5-4
len: 16
abundance: NA

CDR3aa: CASSLSGHANTEAFF
v_gene: TRBV27
len: 15
abundance: NA

CDR3aa: CASSQGVYNEQFF
v_gene: TRBV4-1
len: 13
abundance: NA